This T cell receptor beta chain was profiled in a study of cytomegalovirus exposure and HLA in healthy donors. Study-wide results and caveats: In presence/absence analyses, roughly uniform sequencing depth across donors was assumed. TCR beta V- and J-gene trimming, according to a later analysis, was linked to a missense DCLRE1C variant. Rare TCR sequences dominated, though some public TCRs recurred in many donors. It was reported that the classifier diagnosed cytomegalovirus status with high specificity and sensitivity in both the original and validation cohorts.

Researchers ran the PCR with 60 Vbeta and 13 Jbeta primers. Sequenced by immunoSEQ multiplex PCR; TCRdb stores in-frame clones only, minus some. This table holds some 130,000 clones, roughly four fifths found once. Worth noting for this clone: Antigen specificity is unknown.

CDR3 length equals 15 residues. V lost 5 bases and J lost 3, with 17 bases in between. The germline CDR1 and CDR2 sequences are MDHEN and SYDVKM. The chain joins TRBV28 to TRBJ2-7, with a possible D match to TRBD2 (6 bases). This receptor was taken from a woman aged 50 to 60 in good health and CMV-seronegative. The specimen was PBMCs. This chain's CDR3 is CASSHRSGLNYEQYV. CDR3 nucleotides: TGTGCCAGCAGTCACCGAAGCGGGCTGAACTACGAGCAGTACGTC.